The clone carrying this T cell receptor (beta chain) was counted a single time. This sample was taken from a study of blood T cell repertoires in COVID-19. Study at large: The United States, Italy and Spain supplied acute and convalescent COVID-19 samples. T cells, B-cell-depleted T cells, or PBMCs supplied cDNA or gDNA.

Donors were grouped by their self-reported clinical history. The CDR3 sequence is 14 residues long. With 5 bases removed from V and 7 bases from J, the gap between germline ends came to 15 bases. The germline CDR1 and CDR2 sequences are SGHTA and FQGNSA. Under the authors' procedure: Estimation of nucleated cell counts relied on the amplification of reference gene primers. The data were produced by immunoSEQ multiplex PCR, yet TCRdb's version contains in-frame clones alone and is incomplete. Clone size and V and J calls were adopted from that table, with D and trimming inferred from the DNA. The repertoire has 140,000 to 150,000 clones, about 83% of them found once; the top ten carry 5.5% to 7.5%.

Material: PBMCs or T cells enriched from blood (not recorded which). This clonotype was obtained from a woman aged 50 to 65 who had been exposed to COVID-19. This chain links TRBV7-2 with TRBJ1-5, with D perhaps TRBD1 (6 bases). The DNA of the CDR3 is TGTGCCAGCAGCGGTCCAGGGGTTGGCCAGCCCCAGCATTTT. As protein: CASSGPGVGQPQHF.